This is a list of T cell receptor beta chains from one sample in a study of T-cell memory formation after mild COVID-19. TCRdb analysed the 5' RACE reads with MiXCR anew, one entry per CDR3 protein. The sample holds about 500,000 distinct CDR3 sequences, roughly 22% seen once. Sequencing was performed on PBMCs or a T cell subset sorted from them (not recorded which). The receptors were sampled from an adult woman who had mild COVID-19 (a few samples of this study predate the infection). Cell type and time point are not known. The CDR3 runs from the conserved cysteine through the conserved F or W. The D gene is left open where the match is weak. Expanded clones get a size class; other rows say once, few or many, or leave the size out.

D: NA
size: few
J: TRBJ1-1
V: TRBV6-2/TRBV6-3
DNA: TGTGCCAGCAAGGACTTAATGAACACTGAAGCTTTCTTT
CDR3: CASKDLMNTEAFF

D: TRBD2
size: NA
J: TRBJ2-5
V: TRBV15
DNA: TGTGCCACCAGCAGAGATCTAGCGGCTAGCGGGGGCCAAGAGACCCAGTACTTC
CDR3: CATSRDLAASGGQETQYF

D: NA
size: NA
J: TRBJ2-5
V: TRBV3-1
DNA: TGTGCCAGCAGCCAAGACGGGACGGTCCTGGAGACCCAGTACTTC
CDR3: CASSQDGTVLETQYF

D: NA
size: few
J: TRBJ1-2
V: TRBV7-9
DNA: TGTGCCAGCAGCGTTCCCAACTATGGCTACACCTTC
CDR3: CASSVPNYGYTF

D: NA
size: NA
J: TRBJ1-1
V: TRBV30
DNA: TGTGCCTGGAGCCGAACCACCATGAACACTGAAGCTTTCTTT
CDR3: CAWSRTTMNTEAFF

D: TRBD1
size: few
J: TRBJ1-2
V: TRBV12-3/TRBV12-4
DNA: TGTGCCAGCAGAAGACAGGGGGCTAACTATGGCTACACCTTC
CDR3: CASRRQGANYGYTF

D: TRBD2
size: NA
J: TRBJ2-1
V: TRBV28
DNA: TGTGCCAGCAGTTCCTCCGGGACTAGCGTCTACAATGAGCAGTTCTTC
CDR3: CASSSSGTSVYNEQFF

D: TRBD1
size: NA
J: TRBJ1-1
V: TRBV9
DNA: TGTGCCAGCAGCCCCTGGACAGGGGTATCTCTGAGGACTGAAGCTTTCTTT
CDR3: CASSPWTGVSLRTEAFF

D: NA
size: NA
J: TRBJ1-6
V: TRBV20-1
DNA: TGCAGTGCTAGAGATCAGGGCTCTCCATATAATTCACCCCTCCACTTT
CDR3: CSARDQGSPYNSPLHF

D: NA
size: few
J: TRBJ1-1
V: TRBV7-9
DNA: TGTGCCAGCAGCCCTACCCACACTGAAGCTTTCTTT
CDR3: CASSPTHTEAFF

D: TRBD1
size: many
J: TRBJ1-1
V: TRBV7-6
DNA: TGTGCCAGCAGGGGACAGGGTAACACTGAAGCTTTCTTT
CDR3: CASRGQGNTEAFF

D: NA
size: NA
J: TRBJ1-2
V: TRBV7-9
DNA: TGTGCCAGCAGCTTTCCATCCGGGATTCTCGGGGGTGGCTACACCTTC
CDR3: CASSFPSGILGGGYTF

D: NA
size: few
J: TRBJ2-7
V: TRBV7-8
DNA: TGTGCCAGCAGCCCACAGAGATACGAGCAGTACTTC
CDR3: CASSPQRYEQYF

D: TRBD1
size: few
J: TRBJ1-1
V: TRBV12-3/TRBV12-4
DNA: TGTGCCAGCAAGACAGGGGGAGAGGAAGCTTTCTTT
CDR3: CASKTGGEEAFF

D: NA
size: few
J: TRBJ2-1
V: TRBV25-1
DNA: TGTGCCAGCAGTGAAGGGGACAACAATGAGCAGTTCTTC
CDR3: CASSEGDNNEQFF

D: NA
size: many
J: TRBJ2-3
V: TRBV6-4
DNA: TGTGCCAGCAGTGAGGAACCGGGGGGCCGGGGCACAGATACGCAGTATTTT
CDR3: CASSEEPGGRGTDTQYF

D: NA
size: NA
J: TRBJ1-5
V: TRBV12-3/TRBV12-4
DNA: TGTGCCAGCAGTTTGGCAGGGGCTAGTCAGCCCCAGCATTTT
CDR3: CASSLAGASQPQHF

D: NA
size: few
J: TRBJ2-3
V: TRBV5-1
DNA: TGCGCCAGCAGCTCTCCGGTTAGCACAGATACGCAGTATTTT
CDR3: CASSSPVSTDTQYF

D: NA
size: few
J: TRBJ2-1
V: TRBV6-2/TRBV6-3
DNA: TGTGCCAGCGAGTTAGGGGGGAATGAGCAGTTCTTC
CDR3: CASELGGNEQFF

D: TRBD2
size: few
J: TRBJ2-5
V: TRBV5-5
DNA: TGTGCCCCGGGAGGGCCGGAGGAGACCCAGTACTTC
CDR3: CAPGGPEETQYF

D: NA
size: NA
J: TRBJ1-1
V: TRBV20-1
DNA: TGCAGTGCTAGTAGTTCGGCCGTTGAAGCTTTCTTT
CDR3: CSASSSAVEAFF

D: NA
size: NA
J: TRBJ2-3
V: TRBV6-1
DNA: TGTGCCAGCAGTGAACTGGGCACCGGTGCGCAGTATTTT
CDR3: CASSELGTGAQYF

D: NA
size: NA
J: TRBJ1-1
V: TRBV12-3/TRBV12-4
DNA: TGTGCCAGCAGCCCCGGGGCGGGAGGAGAAGCTTTCTTT
CDR3: CASSPGAGGEAFF

D: NA
size: NA
J: TRBJ2-1
V: TRBV20-1
DNA: TGCAGTGCTAGGAGAGGGGGAGGCACCTACAATGAGCAGTTCTTC
CDR3: CSARRGGGTYNEQFF

D: TRBD1
size: NA
J: TRBJ2-7
V: TRBV20-1
DNA: TGCAGTGCTAGCCGGGACAGGGGGCACGAGCAGTACTTC
CDR3: CSASRDRGHEQYF

D: NA
size: many
J: TRBJ2-7
V: TRBV5-1
DNA: TGCGCCAGCAGCTTCCGGGAAGGGACTCCAGTAAAGGGCTACGAGCAGTACTTC
CDR3: CASSFREGTPVKGYEQYF

D: TRBD1
size: few
J: TRBJ1-4
V: TRBV15
DNA: TGTGCCTCTAGGAACAGGGGCGAGGAAAAACTGTTTTTT
CDR3: CASRNRGEEKLFF

D: NA
size: once
J: TRBJ1-1
V: TRBV4-1
DNA: TGCGCCAGCAGCCAAGAGGGGGGCGGCATGAACACTGAAGCTTTCTTT
CDR3: CASSQEGGGMNTEAFF

D: TRBD2
size: many
J: TRBJ2-7
V: TRBV6-1
DNA: TGTGCCAGCAGTGCGGGGACTAGCGGGGGCCTTACCTACGAGCAGTACTTC
CDR3: CASSAGTSGGLTYEQYF

D: NA
size: NA
J: TRBJ1-2
V: TRBV16
DNA: TGTGCCAGCAGCCCCCCTGTCGGGGACGGCTACACCTTC
CDR3: CASSPPVGDGYTF

D: NA
size: few
J: TRBJ2-3
V: TRBV5-1
DNA: TGCGCCAGCAGCTACGGACTAACGGGGAATGGGGATACGCAGTATTTT
CDR3: CASSYGLTGNGDTQYF

D: TRBD1
size: many
J: TRBJ2-3
V: TRBV20-1
DNA: TGCAGTGCTCCCGACAGGGGACTGGATACGCAGTATTTT
CDR3: CSAPDRGLDTQYF

D: TRBD2
size: NA
J: TRBJ2-7
V: TRBV6-5
DNA: TGTGCCAGCAGTCCGACCGGGACTAGCGTCAACGAGCAGTACTTC
CDR3: CASSPTGTSVNEQYF

D: TRBD2
size: NA
J: TRBJ2-1
V: TRBV5-1
DNA: TGCGCCAGCAGCTTTACTAGCGTCCTCGTCGTCAATGAGCAGTTCTTC
CDR3: CASSFTSVLVVNEQFF

D: TRBD2
size: many
J: TRBJ2-1
V: TRBV5-5
DNA: TGTGCCAGCAGCTCAGGACTAGTAGGAGACAATGAGCAGTTCTTC
CDR3: CASSSGLVGDNEQFF

D: NA
size: many
J: TRBJ2-1
V: TRBV12-3/TRBV12-4
DNA: TGTGCCAGCAGTTTTCGCGGCAATGAGCAGTTCTTC
CDR3: CASSFRGNEQFF

D: NA
size: NA
J: TRBJ2-1
V: TRBV6-6
DNA: TGTGCCAGCAGTTCCCGAAGGGGGAGCTCCTACAATGAGCAGTTCTTC
CDR3: CASSSRRGSSYNEQFF

D: NA
size: many
J: TRBJ1-1
V: TRBV6-5
DNA: TGTGCCAGCAGTTACCATCCGGGTCCCGGGCTTGAAGCTTTCTTT
CDR3: CASSYHPGPGLEAFF

D: NA
size: few
J: TRBJ2-5
V: TRBV6-5
DNA: TGTGCCATTCGGACAGACTCCCATTCAGAGACCCAGTACTTC
CDR3: CAIRTDSHSETQYF

D: NA
size: NA
J: TRBJ1-1
V: TRBV29-1
DNA: TGCAGCGTTGTAGGGGAGGGGACTTGGGCTGAAGCTTTCTTT
CDR3: CSVVGEGTWAEAFF

D: NA
size: NA
J: TRBJ2-3
V: TRBV20-1
DNA: TGCAGTGCTAGAGTAGGTGTGGGCGCAGATACGCAGTATTTT
CDR3: CSARVGVGADTQYF

D: NA
size: few
J: TRBJ1-1
V: TRBV2
DNA: TGTGCCAGCACAGGAGGCACTGAAGCTTTCTTT
CDR3: CASTGGTEAFF

D: TRBD1
size: NA
J: TRBJ1-5
V: TRBV18
DNA: TGTGCCAGCTCACCGGACAGGGGAGTGTCGGGCAATCAGCCCCAGCATTTT
CDR3: CASSPDRGVSGNQPQHF

D: NA
size: NA
J: TRBJ2-1
V: TRBV7-2
DNA: TGTGCCAGCAGCCCCACGCCTTCCAATGAGCAGTTCTTC
CDR3: CASSPTPSNEQFF